The source of this T cell receptor beta chain is a study of blood T cell repertoires in COVID-19. About the study: Acute-phase and convalescent COVID-19 samples originated in the United States, Italy and Spain.

The study recruited people aged 18 to 89 years across more than 20 US areas. In the original analysis: Estimates of nucleated cell counts were drawn from the amplification of reference gene primers. Clones were read by immunoSEQ multiplex PCR, and TCRdb kept only the in-frame ones, dropping some. From that table come the V and J calls and clone size; the DNA was used to work out D and trimming. This table has a few hundred thousand clones, approximately 90% appearing once. The V gene end was trimmed by 4 bases and the J gene end by 7 bases; junction bases not matched to a gene: 9. CDR1 is LNHDA and CDR2 is SQIVND in the germline V gene (reference sequence). This CDR3 comprises 15 residues.

This chain links TRBV19 with TRBJ2-5; 10 bases fit TRBD2. Material: PBMCs or T cells enriched from blood (not recorded which). This TCR derives from a man younger than 30 who had recovered from COVID-19. Here the CDR3 DNA reads TGTGCCAGTAGTAACCTAGCGGGGGCGGAGGGGACCCAGTACTTC. Its translation: CASSNLAGAEGTQYF.